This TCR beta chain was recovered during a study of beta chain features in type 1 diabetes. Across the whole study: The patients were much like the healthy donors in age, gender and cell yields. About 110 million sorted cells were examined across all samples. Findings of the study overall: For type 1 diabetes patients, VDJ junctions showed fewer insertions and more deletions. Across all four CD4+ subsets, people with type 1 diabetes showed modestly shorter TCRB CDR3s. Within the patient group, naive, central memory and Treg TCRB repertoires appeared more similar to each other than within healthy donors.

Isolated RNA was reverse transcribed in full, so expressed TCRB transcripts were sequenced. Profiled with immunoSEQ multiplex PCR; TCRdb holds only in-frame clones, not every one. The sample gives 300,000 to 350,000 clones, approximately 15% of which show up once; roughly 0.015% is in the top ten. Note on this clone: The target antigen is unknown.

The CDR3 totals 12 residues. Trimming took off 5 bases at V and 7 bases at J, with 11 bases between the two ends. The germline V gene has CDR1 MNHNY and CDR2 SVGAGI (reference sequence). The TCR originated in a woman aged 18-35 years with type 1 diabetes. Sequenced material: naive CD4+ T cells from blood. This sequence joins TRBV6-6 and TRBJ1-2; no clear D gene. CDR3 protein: CASSIWAGGYTF. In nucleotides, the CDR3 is TGTGCCAGCAGTATATGGGCGGGTGGCTACACCTTC.